One and the same sample provided the 27 T cell receptor beta chains below, sequenced in a study of T cells in Graves' hyperthyroidism and ophthalmopathy (dated by TCRdb to the late 2010s). Libraries were made using multiplex PCR. The sequencer was an Illumina HiSeq 2000. The TCR beta CDR3 regions were amplified from RNA transcripts. A first-round RT-PCR of the TCR CDR3 used the HTBI primer set with the Qiagen OneStep RT-PCR kit. TCRdb reworked the public reads: Q25 trimming with fastp, MiXCR clone assembly, productive beta chains retained. Duplicate CDR3 protein sequences are folded into a single record with the most common DNA and genes. The table for this sample lists 490,000 or so distinct CDR3 sequences; about 20% of them were counted only once. The top ten clones comprise around 50% of the sample. Source material: blood. These TCRs come from a man in his forties or fifties with Graves' ophthalmopathy.

The sample holds many counts of this clonotype. The chain has TRBV5-1 and TRBJ1-1; tentatively, D is TRBD1 (5 bases). The V end was cut by 5 bases, the J end by 4 bases, with 12 bases between. The CDR3 spans 13 residues. Looked up from germline, CDR1 is SGHRS and CDR2 is YFSETQ. CDR3 DNA: TGCGCCAGCAGAAAGGTCGGGGGCACTGAAGCTTTCTTT. Translating gives CASRKVGGTEAFF.

This clonotype has just a few counts. The chain links TRBV7-8 to TRBJ1-4; D is possibly TRBD1 (6 bases). The V end was cut by 1 base, the J end by 7 bases, with 13 bases between. Germline assignment: CDR1 SGHVS and CDR2 FQNEAQ. The CDR3 totals 15 residues. The CDR3 nucleotides are TGTGCCAGCAGCTTAGGGGGGGCGTGGAGTGAAAAACTGTTTTTT. The encoded protein is CASSLGGAWSEKLFF.

This clonotype was seen only a few times. V usage is TRBV9 and J usage is TRBJ2-1, with D perhaps given as TRBD1 or TRBD2 (5 bases each). The CDR3 totals 13 residues. Between the trimmed V and J ends, which lost 4 bases and 5 bases, there was a span of 10 bases. Germline assignment: CDR1 SGDLS and CDR2 YYNGEE. CDR3 region: CASSPRGDNEQFF. CDR3 nucleotide sequence: TGTGCCAGCAGCCCACGAGGGGACAATGAGCAGTTCTTC.

Details on this clonotype: One end of the junction fails to match germline, which may point to a read error. J is TRBJ2-7 and V is TRBV5-5; TRBD1 aligns across 7 bases. In germline, CDR1 is SGHKS, CDR2 YYEKEE (reference sequence). This CDR3 has 15 residues. CDR3 region: CTSSPGTASSYEQYF. CDR3 DNA: TGTACCAGCAGCCCCGGGACAGCCTCTTCCTACGAGCAGTACTTC.

As regards this clonotype: This likely comes from a read error, as the CDR3 has no conserved phenylalanine or tryptophan at its end. This chain links TRBV10-3 with TRBJ1-5; D ambiguous. The V end was cut by 10 bases, the J end by 3 bases, with 16 bases between. The length of the CDR3 is 14 residues. CDR1 is ENHRY, CDR2 SYGVKD, per germline. The chain's CDR3 is CASSGGQINQPQHL. The CDR3 DNA reads TGTGCCAGTTCAGGTGGCCAGATCAATCAGCCCCAGCATCTT.

Many counts were recorded for this clonotype. This chain uses TRBV28 with TRBJ2-4; D gene ambiguous. With 7 bases removed from V and 3 bases from J, the gap between germline ends came to 13 bases. The length of the CDR3 is 14 residues. Per the germline V gene, CDR1 is MDHEN and CDR2 is SYDVKM. CDR3: CASNPELSKNIQYF. CDR3 DNA sequence: TGTGCCAGCAACCCGGAGTTAAGCAAAAACATTCAGTACTTC. The variable domain in full, with the rest retrieved from reference TRBV28 and TRBJ2-4, is DVKVTQSSRYLVKRTGEKVFLECVQDMDHENMFWYRQDPGLGLRLIYFSYDVKMKEKGDIPEGYSVSREKKERFSLILESASTNQTSMYLCASNPELSKNIQYFGAGTRLSVL.

This clonotype came up many times. The CDR3 loop is CASIRDRGLGEQFF. The CDR3 nucleotides read TGTGCCAGTATTCGGGACAGGGGTTTGGGTGAGCAGTTCTTC. V and J are TRBV28 and TRBJ2-1, with 10 positions matching TRBD1. Germline lookup yields CDR1 MDHEN and CDR2 SYDVKM. V lost 9 bases and J lost 9; bases outside the gene matches: 11. This CDR3 has 14 residues. The variable domain in full, with the rest retrieved from reference TRBV28 and TRBJ2-1, is DVKVTQSSRYLVKRTGEKVFLECVQDMDHENMFWYRQDPGLGLRLIYFSYDVKMKEKGDIPEGYSVSREKKERFSLILESASTNQTSMYLCASIRDRGLGEQFFGPGTRLTVL.

The rearrangement joins TRBV20-1 to TRBJ2-1; D may be TRBD2 (6 bases). CDR3 length equals 15 residues. Deletions cut 2 bases from V and 1 base from J, with 12 bases between. From germline, CDR1 is DFQATT and CDR2 SNEGSKA (reference sequence). This CDR3 reads CSARNDGSSYNEQFF. The CDR3 coding sequence is TGCAGTGCTAGAAACGACGGGAGTTCCTACAATGAGCAGTTCTTC.

This clonotype was found many times. The chain is built from TRBV6-1 and TRBJ2-1, with 9 bases matching TRBD2. Germline V CDR1 and CDR2: MNHNS, SASEGT. This CDR3 contains 15 residues. With 7 bases clipped from V and 3 bases from J, the junction kept 7 bases outside the gene matches. CDR3 amino acids: CASTPGLAYYNEQFF. CDR3 nucleotides: TGTGCCAGCACTCCGGGACTAGCATACTACAATGAGCAGTTCTTC.

The rearrangement joins TRBV5-1 to TRBJ1-3; D gene uncertain. This CDR3 has 14 residues. The germline V and J ends were trimmed by 4 bases and 0 bases, with 8 bases remaining between them. CDR1 and CDR2 (germline): SGHRS, YFSETQ. CDR3 DNA sequence: TGCGCCAGCAGCCCCATGGGCTCTGGAAACACCATATATTTT. It translates to CASSPMGSGNTIYF.

The chain is built from TRBV12-3 or TRBV12-4 and TRBJ2-1, with D perhaps TRBD1 or TRBD2 (5 bases each). The CDR3 runs to 13 residues. V lost 2 bases to trimming and J lost 10 bases, with 12 bases between them. The CDR3: CASSLRGADEQFF. The CDR3 DNA reads TGTGCCAGCAGTTTAAGGGGAGCGGACGAGCAGTTCTTC.

The chain couples TRBV29-1 to TRBJ2-7; D is possibly TRBD1 or TRBD2 (5 bases each). This CDR3 has 13 amino acids. Trimming cost V 3 bases and J 7 bases, with 16 bases left between them. The germline V gene has CDR1 SQVTM and CDR2 ANQGSEA. CDR3 in DNA: TGCAGCGTTGATAAGGGGATGGGAGAGGAGCAGTACTTC. Translating it yields CSVDKGMGEEQYF.

This clonotype was picked up a small number of times. The V call is TRBV9, the J call TRBJ2-1; 8 nucleotides align to TRBD2. Trimming cost V 0 bases and J 8 bases; bases outside gene matches: 7. CDR3 length: 15 amino acids. The germline V gene has CDR1 SGDLS and CDR2 YYNGEE. CDR3 in DNA: TGTGCCAGCAGCGTAGCTATAGCGGGGACGGATGAGCAGTTCTTC. The encoded protein is CASSVAIAGTDEQFF.

Only a few counts were recorded for this clonotype. The V gene is TRBV28, the J gene TRBJ1-2; 9 bases agree with TRBD1. Germline CDR1 reads MDHEN; CDR2 reads SYDVKM. Trimming cost V 8 bases and J 4 bases; bases outside gene matches: 14. The CDR3 contains 16 residues. The CDR3 bases are TGTGCCAGCTCTGGCACAGGGGGCGGGGGAGCCTATGGCTACACCTTC. It is translated as CASSGTGGGGAYGYTF.

In this sample, this clonotype turned up many times. This sequence joins TRBV2 and TRBJ2-5; no clear D gene. Trimming removed 6 bases at V and 7 bases at J, with 9 bases between. Germline V lookup: CDR1 SNHLY, CDR2 FYNNEI. The CDR3 totals 11 residues. CDR3 sequence: CASRGKGTQYF. In DNA, the CDR3 is TGTGCCAGCAGGGGTAAAGGGACCCAGTACTTC.

Comment on this clonotype: A much larger clone lies a single base off, so this may be a read error. The V and J genes are TRBV28 and TRBJ2-5, with D possibly TRBD2 on 6 matching bases. The CDR3 is 14 amino acids. The V gene's germline CDR1 is MDHEN and CDR2 SYDVKM. V was trimmed by 6 bases and J by 5 bases, leaving 16 bases between them. CDR3 in amino acids: CASSRWGVEETQYF. CDR3 sequence (DNA): TGTGCCAGCAGCAGATGGGGGGTCGAGGAGACCCAGTACTTC.

This rearrangement joins TRBV20-1 to TRBJ2-7, with D maybe TRBD2 (5 bases). The germline gives CDR1 DFQATT, CDR2 SNEGSKA (reference sequence). The CDR3 length is 13 residues. V lost 2 bases to trimming and J lost 1 base, with 9 bases between them. CDR3 sequence reads: CSARRRASYEQYF. CDR3 nucleotides: TGCAGTGCTAGAAGGCGGGCGTCCTACGAGCAGTACTTC.

This clonotype has at least ten counts. This chain connects TRBV3-1 to TRBJ2-3, with D possibly being TRBD1 or TRBD2 (5 bases each). Trimming took off 0 bases at V and 3 bases at J, with 13 bases between the two ends. Germline CDR1 LGHDT, CDR2 YNNKEL (reference sequence). The CDR3 length is 16 residues. CDR3 sequence reads: CASSQDSGWGTDTQYF. The CDR3 coding sequence is TGTGCCAGCAGCCAAGATTCGGGGTGGGGGACAGATACGCAGTATTTT.

The V call is TRBV19, the J call TRBJ2-1; 11 bases match TRBD1. V shed 3 bases, J shed 4 bases, and the junction held 11 bases outside the gene matches. CDR1 is LNHDA and CDR2 is SQIVND in the germline V gene (reference sequence). The CDR3 loop spans 18 amino acids. The CDR3 region has the DNA TGTGCCAGTAGTATTCGTCCCATAGGGACAGGGGGTTACAATGAGCAGTTCTTC. Its translation is CASSIRPIGTGGYNEQFF.

This clonotype turned up a few times. J is TRBJ2-5 and V is TRBV9; perhaps D is TRBD1 or TRBD2 (5 bases each). This CDR3 contains 19 residues. The V and J ends lost 0 bases and 4 bases respectively, with 25 bases between them. Looked up from germline, CDR1 is SGDLS and CDR2 is YYNGEE. CDR3 in amino acids: CASSVGHMPPPRDAETQYF. DNA of the CDR3: TGTGCCAGCAGCGTAGGCCATATGCCCCCCCCGAGGGACGCAGAGACCCAGTACTTC.

The chain uses TRBV19 and TRBJ2-3; 12 nucleotides match TRBD2. The V gene end was trimmed by 4 bases and the J gene end by 6 bases; junction bases not matched to a gene: 11. Germline assignment: CDR1 LNHDA and CDR2 SQIVND (reference sequence). The CDR3 covers 17 residues. CDR3 bases: TGTGCCAGTAGTAGGACGACTAGCGGGGGAGTTTCGGATACGCAGTATTTT. As protein: CASSRTTSGGVSDTQYF. Full variable domain (outside the CDR3, taken from reference TRBV19 and TRBJ2-3): DGGITQSPKYLFRKEGQNVTLSCEQNLNHDAMYWYRQDPGQGLRLIYYSQIVNDFQKGDIAEGYSVSREKKESFPLTVTSAQKNPTAFYLCASSRTTSGGVSDTQYFGPGTRLTVL.

The chain carries TRBV7-2 and TRBJ2-5; D not resolved. V was cut by 1 base and J by 5 bases, with 11 bases left in between. CDR1 and CDR2 from the germline V gene are SGHTA and FQGNSA. The CDR3 extends over 14 amino acids. CDR3 in amino acids: CASSLEFGAETQYF. The DNA for the CDR3 is TGTGCCAGCAGCTTAGAGTTTGGCGCGGAGACCCAGTACTTC.

In its sample, this clonotype was seen many times. The chain joins TRBV14 to TRBJ2-1; TRBD1 aligns across 9 bases. The CDR3 consists of 16 residues. Losses at the gene ends were 3 bases for V and 2 bases for J; bases not matched to a gene: 5. Per germline, CDR1 SGHDN and CDR2 FVKESK. The CDR3: CASSHEDRGAYNEQFF. The CDR3 nucleotides read TGTGCCAGCAGCCACGAGGACAGGGGCGCCTACAATGAGCAGTTCTTC.

This clonotype appeared a few times. This sequence joins TRBV20-1 and TRBJ2-1, with a possible D match to TRBD2 (6 bases). The CDR3 runs to 14 residues. Germline V CDR1 and CDR2: DFQATT, SNEGSKA (reference sequence). Trimming took off 7 bases at V and 2 bases at J, with 15 bases between the two ends. The CDR3, as DNA: TGCAGTGGAAAGAGCGGGCCACCCTACAATGAGCAGTTCTTC. This sequence encodes CSGKSGPPYNEQFF.

This chain joins TRBV3-1 and TRBJ2-7; D possibly matches TRBD1 or TRBD2 (7 bases each). V was clipped by 0 bases and J by 5 bases, with 26 bases between them. From germline, CDR1 is LGHDT and CDR2 YNNKEL (reference sequence). This CDR3 comprises 19 residues. CDR3 sequence (DNA): TGTGCCAGCAGCCAAGAGGCCAGGGGGGGCCGATTGGTTCAGAACGAGCAGTACTTC. It is translated as CASSQEARGGRLVQNEQYF.

This chain connects TRBV20-1 to TRBJ2-1; 8 bases are shared with TRBD2. Germline-derived CDR1 and CDR2 are DFQATT and SNEGSKA (reference sequence). The CDR3 length is 14 residues. Germline trimming cut 5 bases from V and 4 bases from J; bases unmatched to any gene: 7. As DNA, the CDR3 is TGCAGTGCTGTCGACGGGGGGGCATACAATGAGCAGTTCTTC. Its translation: CSAVDGGAYNEQFF.

A note on this clonotype: A much more abundant neighbour one base away suggests this may be a read error. The J gene is TRBJ2-7, the V gene TRBV2; D might be TRBD1 (5 bases). Germline CDR1 reads SNHLY; CDR2 reads FYNNEI. The germline V and J ends were trimmed by 5 bases and 2 bases, with 10 bases remaining between them. The CDR3 consists of 13 residues. The CDR3 sequence is CASSTYRTYEQYF. The CDR3 DNA sequence: TGTGCCAGCAGTACTTACAGGACCTACGAGCAGTACTTC.